Sequencing of this T cell receptor beta chain was carried out in a study of cytomegalovirus exposure and HLA in healthy donors. For the study at large: Around 77 million unique TCRs from HLA-typed donors made up an early data release. Study outcomes and limitations: It emerged from a later analysis that several of the most significant clusters appeared to be linked to common viral pathogens. Usually a TCR sequence was rare, but some public TCRs were found in many donors.

Concerning this clone itself: Its antigen is undetermined.

Trimming cost V 0 bases and J 9 bases, with 14 bases left between them. The CDR3 contains 14 residues. The germline V gene encodes CDR1 MNHEY and CDR2 SVGAGI. The PCR employed 60 Vbeta primers together with 13 Jbeta primers. Repertoires were generated with immunoSEQ multiplex PCR, while TCRdb's copy carries only in-frame clones and drops some. This sample has roughly 110,000 clones, with less than 85% found just once. The sequenced material came from PBMCs. The V call is TRBV6-5, the J call TRBJ1-2; D remains ambiguous. This receptor was obtained from a man between 18 and 29 years old in good health and CMV-seronegative. DNA for the CDR3: TGTGCCAGCAGTTACTCGATATCTCCAGTTCGCTACACCTTC. Protein product: CASSYSISPVRYTF.